The T cell receptor (beta chain) under discussion was sequenced for a study of T cell clonotyping in hematopoietic cell transplantation. There are 13 residues in the CDR3. Germline V gives CDR1 SGHDT, CDR2 YYEEEE. Trimming cost V 4 bases and J 4 bases, with 12 bases left between them. Libraries were prepared by immunoSEQ multiplex PCR; TCRdb keeps only in-frame clonotypes and omits some of them. Of over a thousand clones listed, around 97% are singletons. The TCR comes from a male patient in his forties or fifties who had an allogeneic stem cell transplant from a related donor, so the T cells may come from the graft donor. Some clones in this sample may be carry-over from other donors' samples. The chain couples TRBV5-6 to TRBJ2-7; D is possibly TRBD2 (5 bases). The sample consisted of PBMCs, taken 180 days after allogeneic stem cell transplant. CDR3 DNA: TGTGCCAGCAGCCCGGACTGGGGATACGAGCAGTACTTC. Amino acids: CASSPDWGYEQYF.